The 12 T cell receptor beta chains below all came from one sample that was sequenced in a study of T cell responses to AZD1222 COVID-19 vaccine. Sequencing was performed with immunoSEQ multiplex PCR; in TCRdb, only in-frame clones are kept and a portion is missing. This table has fewer than 150,000 clones, 89% appearing once. The specimen was peripheral blood, collected on day 0 of AZD1222 vaccination. The receptors here all came from an adult in good health.

This clone is termed medium-sized. The sample holds other DNA sequences that translate to the same CDR3. This chain connects TRBV28 to TRBJ1-5; 8 nucleotides match TRBD1. The germline V gene encodes CDR1 MDHEN and CDR2 SYDVKM. The trim removed 10 bases at V and 0 bases at J, leaving 5 bases unmatched. The CDR3 has 14 residues. CDR3 sequence reads: CATATGDSNQPQHF. The CDR3 nucleotides are TGTGCCACCGCGACAGGGGATAGCAATCAGCCCCAGCATTTT.

In DNA, the CDR3 is TGTGCCAGCAGCAAAGGGGGGGGTTCTGGAAACACCATATATTTT. Translation gives CASSKGGGSGNTIYF. The gene calls are TRBV21-1 and TRBJ1-3. TRBV21-1 is assigned pseudogene status. This CDR3 region has 15 residues.

The gene calls are TRBV28 and TRBJ2-7; a weak D match, TRBD1 (5 bases). This CDR3 region has 15 residues. V lost 3 bases, J lost 0 bases, and 12 bases lay in between. CDR1 MDHEN and CDR2 SYDVKM come from the germline V gene. The CDR3 coding sequence is TGTGCCAGCAGTTTCCGCCGACAGAGCTCCTACGAGCAGTACTTC. This encodes CASSFRRQSSYEQYF.

The chain joins TRBV29-1 to TRBJ2-7; no reliable D call. Trimming removed 7 bases from V and 0 bases from J, with 13 bases in between. This CDR3 spans 13 amino acids. CDR1 and CDR2 from the germline V gene are SQVTM and ANQGSEA. CDR3 protein: CSAKLGSSYEQYF. CDR3 sequence (DNA): TGCAGCGCCAAACTGGGGTCCTCCTACGAGCAGTACTTC.

The gene calls are TRBV5-6 and TRBJ2-3; D uncertain. The CDR3 runs 14 residues. The germline CDR1 and CDR2 sequences are SGHDT and YYEEEE. Trimming pared 2 bases from V and 1 base from J, leaving 8 bases between. The CDR3 DNA follows: TGTGCCAGCAGCTTACCGCAGGGCACAGATACGCAGTATTTT. This sequence encodes CASSLPQGTDTQYF.

This chain links TRBV30 with TRBJ1-6; D is uncertain. In germline, CDR1 is GTSNPN, CDR2 SVGIG (reference sequence). V lost 3 bases and J lost 10, with 16 bases in between. This CDR3 spans 14 amino acids. CDR3 sequence: CAWRGFMGNSPLHF. CDR3 nucleotides: TGTGCCTGGAGGGGGTTTATGGGTAACTCACCCCTCCACTTT. Complete variable domain (other parts from reference TRBV30 and TRBJ1-6): SQTIHQWPATLVQPVGSPLSLECTVEGTSNPNLYWYRQAAGRGLQLLFYSVGIGQISSEVPQNLSASRPQDRQFILSSKKLLLSDSGFYLCAWRGFMGNSPLHFGNGTRLTVT.

The chain couples TRBV27 to TRBJ2-1; 9 positions agree with TRBD1. Unmatched junction bases numbered 7, after V lost 6 bases and J lost 13 bases. The CDR3 length is 12 residues. Germline V CDR1 and CDR2: MNHEY, SMNVEV (reference sequence). CDR3 residues: CASSRPGQGQFF. CDR3 DNA: TGTGCCAGCAGCCGACCGGGACAGGGCCAGTTCTTC.

The CDR3 region has the DNA TGTGCCAGCAGGACTAGCGGGCTGAGCTCCTACAATGAGCAGTTCTTC. Translated: CASRTSGLSSYNEQFF. The chain couples TRBV27 to TRBJ2-1; 10 bases line up with TRBD2. The CDR3 runs to 16 residues. Germline V gene sequence: CDR1 MNHEY, CDR2 SMNVEV (reference sequence). The V gene end was trimmed by 6 bases and the J gene end by 0 bases; junction bases not matched to a gene: 5.

The rearrangement joins TRBV6-5 to TRBJ2-7; D might be TRBD1 (6 bases). Trimming pared 10 bases from V and 0 bases from J, leaving 19 bases between. Germline assignment: CDR1 MNHEY and CDR2 SVGAGI. The length of the CDR3 is 15 residues. The CDR3 loop reads CATTQSPDSSYEQYF. Written as DNA, the CDR3 is TGTGCCACCACTCAATCCCCGGACAGCTCCTACGAGCAGTACTTC.

This clone was counted a single time. V gene TRBV6-5 combines with J gene TRBJ1-2, with TRBD1 identical over 7 bases. The CDR3 has 15 residues. Trimming took 3 bases from V and 4 from J; bases not matched to a gene: 8. Germline loops: CDR1 MNHEY, CDR2 SVGAGI. CDR3 nucleotide sequence: TGTGCCAGCAGTTATGGGCAGGGGGGGGCCTATGGCTACACCTTC. Protein sequence: CASSYGQGGAYGYTF.

This clone was observed a single time. V usage is TRBV18 and J usage is TRBJ1-5, with no clear D. V dropped 3 bases and J dropped 3 bases, with 9 bases sitting between them. The CDR3 loop spans 14 amino acids. Germline loops: CDR1 KGHSH, CDR2 LQKENI. CDR3 coding DNA: TGTGCCAGCTCACCCGCGGGAGACAATCAGCCCCAGCATTTT. Protein sequence: CASSPAGDNQPQHF. The full variable domain, in which reference TRBV18 and TRBJ1-5 provide the parts outside the CDR3, is NAGVMQNPRHLVRRRGQEARLRCSPMKGHSHVYWYRQLPEEGLKFMVYLQKENIIDESGMPKERFSAEFPKEGPSILRIQQVVRGDSAAYFCASSPAGDNQPQHFGDGTRLSIL.

The sample holds one count of this clone. The chain couples TRBV5-5 to TRBJ1-5; 10 nucleotides agree with TRBD1. This CDR3 comprises 15 residues. The germline gives CDR1 SGHKS, CDR2 YYEKEE (reference sequence). Trimming took 4 bases from V and 6 from J; bases not matched to a gene: 7. CDR3: CASSGGQGFSQPQHF. In nucleotides, the CDR3 is TGTGCCAGCAGCGGGGGACAGGGGTTTTCTCAGCCCCAGCATTTT.